This entry lists 15 T cell receptor beta chains sequenced from one sample in a study of T cell repertoires in cytomegalovirus infection. From the reads, TCRdb called clonotypes with MiXCR, one entry per CDR3 protein. The sample has 110,000 to 150,000 distinct CDR3 sequences, approximately 30% seen once. The antigens for these receptors are not known. This specimen was CD8+ T cells from cultured PBMCs, taken from culture after CMV antigen stimulation. Every receptor here comes from a human donor in good health (CMV status not recorded). Some clones in this sample may be carry-over from other donors' samples.

The sample holds many counts of this clonotype. The chain links TRBV20-1 to TRBJ2-1, with 12 bases that match TRBD2. Germline V gene sequence: CDR1 DFQATT, CDR2 SNEGSKA (reference sequence). The CDR3 length is 15 residues. The V segment lost 1 base and the J segment 4 bases; nucleotides outside the gene matches: 2. The CDR3 DNA sequence: TGCAGTGCTAGAGGACTAGCGGGGGTTTACAATGAGCAGTTCTTC. Residues: CSARGLAGVYNEQFF.

A few counts support this clonotype. This chain joins TRBV19 and TRBJ2-1; D might be TRBD2 (5 bases). The CDR3 consists of 16 residues. From germline, CDR1 is LNHDA and CDR2 SQIVND (reference sequence). Trimming took off 2 bases at V and 10 bases at J, with 21 bases between the two ends. In nucleotides, the CDR3 is TGTGCCAGTAGTATACCGCGGGCGGGTAGGTCGTTGGAGCAGTTCTTC. Its translation: CASSIPRAGRSLEQFF. Based on the CDR3 plus reference TRBV19 and TRBJ2-1, the full variable domain is DGGITQSPKYLFRKEGQNVTLSCEQNLNHDAMYWYRQDPGQGLRLIYYSQIVNDFQKGDIAEGYSVSREKKESFPLTVTSAQKNPTAFYLCASSIPRAGRSLEQFFGPGTRLTVL.

This clonotype was observed many times. The chain recombines TRBV7-2 with TRBJ1-5; 9 bases line up with TRBD1. The CDR3 is made up of 15 amino acids. Germline V CDR1 and CDR2: SGHTA, FQGNSA. J gave up 2 bases and V 5 bases, and 4 bases lay outside the gene matches. CDR3 in DNA: TGTGCCAGCAGCCCGCGGACAGGGGGCAATCAGCCCCAGCATTTT. The encoded protein is CASSPRTGGNQPQHF.

The rearrangement links TRBV6-4 to TRBJ1-5; 7 nucleotides agree with TRBD1. The trim removed 3 bases at V and 4 bases at J, leaving 9 bases unmatched. Germline V CDR1 and CDR2: MRHNA, SNTAGT. The CDR3 sequence is 16 residues long. Written as DNA, the CDR3 is TGTGCCAGCAGTGATTACAGGGGTTTGAAGAATCAGCCCCAGCATTTT. Amino acids: CASSDYRGLKNQPQHF.

This clonotype appeared a single time. This chain joins TRBV2 and TRBJ2-7; 8 bases agree with TRBD2. Germline values: CDR1 SNHLY, CDR2 FYNNEI. The CDR3 has 16 amino acids. V lost 5 bases and J lost 6; bases outside the gene matches: 15. CDR3 region: CASSFQDFGTSSEQYF. Written as DNA, the CDR3 is TGTGCCAGCAGTTTTCAAGACTTCGGGACTAGTAGCGAGCAGTACTTC.

This clonotype was picked up a small number of times. The J gene is TRBJ2-7, the V gene TRBV7-6, with 9 nucleotides matching TRBD1. After removal of 1 base from V and 2 bases from J, the junction contained 12 bases not matched to a gene. Looked up from germline, CDR1 is SGHVS and CDR2 is FNYEAQ. This CDR3 is 18 amino acids long. The DNA for the CDR3 is TGTGCCAGCAGCTTAGAGGGGACAGGGACCCAACCTACCTACGAGCAGTACTTC. Translation gives CASSLEGTGTQPTYEQYF. Together with reference TRBV7-6 and TRBJ2-7, the CDR3 gives the full variable domain: GAGVSQSPRYKVTKRGQDVALRCDPISGHVSLYWYRQALGQGPEFLTYFNYEAQQDKSGLPNDRFSAERPEGSISTLTIQRTEQRDSAMYRCASSLEGTGTQPTYEQYFGPGTRLTVT.

This clonotype has just a few counts. The CDR3 DNA follows: TGTGCCAGCAGGTCCGCCCCGGGACAGCCGAGCTCTGGAAACACCATATATTTT. Its protein product is CASRSAPGQPSSGNTIYF. V is TRBV12-3 or TRBV12-4 and J is TRBJ1-3; TRBD1 matches 7 bases. CDR3 length equals 18 residues. The V and J ends lost 6 bases and 0 bases, in that order; junction bases with no gene match: 14.

This clonotype showed up many times. J is TRBJ2-7 and V is TRBV7-9, with D perhaps matching TRBD1 (5 bases). CDR1 is SEHNR and CDR2 is FQNEAQ in the germline V gene (reference sequence). V lost 0 bases, J lost 4 bases, and 10 bases lay in between. This CDR3 region has 14 residues. The CDR3 loop reads CASSLAAGIYEQYF. CDR3 nucleotides: TGTGCCAGCAGCTTAGCAGCAGGGATATACGAGCAGTACTTC.

The chain is built from TRBV13 and TRBJ2-7; D possibly corresponds to TRBD2 (7 bases). V lost 2 bases to trimming and J lost 2 bases, with 13 bases between them. From germline, CDR1 is PRHDT and CDR2 FYEKMQ (reference sequence). The CDR3 runs to 15 residues. As DNA, the CDR3 is TGTGCCAGCAGCTTACGAGGGGGGGAAACCTACGAGCAGTACTTC. Its protein product is CASSLRGGETYEQYF.

In its sample, this clonotype was seen a few times. The chain employs TRBV6-5 and TRBJ1-6; D is unresolved. V lost 2 bases, J lost 9 bases, and 11 bases lay in between. This CDR3 contains 14 residues. CDR1 is MNHEY and CDR2 is SVGAGI in the germline V gene. CDR3 amino acids: CASSYEGLGSPLHF. In DNA, the CDR3 is TGTGCCAGCAGTTACGAGGGTTTGGGTTCACCCCTCCACTTT.

The genes are TRBV12-3 or TRBV12-4 and TRBJ2-1; 9 bases map to TRBD2. Trimming cost V 3 bases and J 10 bases; bases outside gene matches: 7. CDR3 length: 14 residues. The CDR3 loop reads CASSLGISGGEQFF. The CDR3 DNA reads as TGTGCCAGCAGTTTGGGGATTAGCGGGGGAGAGCAGTTCTTC.

This clonotype has just a few counts. The genes are TRBV7-2 and TRBJ2-3, with 9 positions matching TRBD1. The CDR3 spans 19 residues. Germline CDR1 is SGHTA and CDR2 is FQGNSA. V trimming: 3 bases; J trimming: 3 bases; junction bases outside the gene matches: 16. This chain's CDR3 is CASSFRPRQGVYWTDTQYF. CDR3 sequence (DNA): TGTGCCAGCAGCTTCCGTCCGCGACAGGGGGTTTATTGGACAGATACGCAGTATTTT.

The rearrangement joins TRBV7-9 to TRBJ1-1, with 9 nucleotides matching TRBD1. This CDR3 contains 15 residues. V dropped 4 bases and J dropped 1; count of bases not matched to a gene: 4. Germline CDR1 is SEHNR and CDR2 is FQNEAQ (reference sequence). This chain's CDR3 is CASSSRDRANTEAFF. The CDR3 DNA reads as TGTGCCAGCAGCTCCCGGGACAGGGCGAACACTGAAGCTTTCTTT.

The chain uses TRBV12-3 or TRBV12-4 and TRBJ1-2; no clear D gene. Trimming removed 0 bases from V and 4 bases from J, with 9 bases in between. The CDR3 is made up of 14 amino acids. CDR3: CASSLAQRIYGYTF. The DNA for the CDR3 is TGTGCCAGCAGTTTAGCACAGCGGATCTATGGCTACACCTTC.

The chain uses TRBV9 and TRBJ2-3; D unclear. The germline V and J ends were trimmed by 3 bases and 8 bases, with 4 bases remaining between them. This CDR3 is 10 amino acids long. Germline assignment: CDR1 SGDLS and CDR2 YYNGEE. The CDR3: CASSGSTQYF. CDR3 in DNA: TGTGCCAGCAGCGGGAGTACGCAGTATTTT. Full variable domain (outside the CDR3, taken from reference TRBV9 and TRBJ2-3): DSGVTQTPKHLITATGQRVTLRCSPRSGDLSVYWYQQSLDQGLQFLIQYYNGEERAKGNILERFSAQQFPDLHSELNLSSLELGDSALYFCASSGSTQYFGPGTRLTVL.